The 15 T cell receptor beta chains below were found in one sample sequenced in a study of immune cell composition in non-small cell lung cancer. The data were produced by immunoSEQ multiplex PCR, yet TCRdb's version contains in-frame clones alone and is incomplete. The data hold under 3,000 clones, with over 70% observed a single time. Input material: lung tumor tissue. The receptors originated from a human donor with non-small cell lung cancer.

The chain couples TRBV25-1 to TRBJ2-5; D might be TRBD2 (6 bases). This CDR3 is 15 amino acids long. V gave up 1 base and J gave up 4 bases, with 13 bases separating them. Germline CDR1 reads MGHDK; CDR2 reads SYGVNS. The CDR3 DNA follows: TGTGCCAGCAGTGAATGGAAGGCCGGGGGAGAGACCCAGTACTTC. Translating it yields CASSEWKAGGETQYF.

The chain combines TRBV2 with TRBJ2-1, with TRBD2 identical over 9 bases. V lost 5 bases and J lost 9; bases outside the gene matches: 11. CDR1 and CDR2 (germline): SNHLY, FYNNEI. The CDR3 has 15 amino acids. CDR3 sequence: CASSPGGGGAGEQFF. DNA for the CDR3: TGTGCCAGCAGTCCCGGAGGCGGGGGGGCAGGTGAGCAGTTCTTC. The variable domain in full, with the rest retrieved from reference TRBV2 and TRBJ2-1, is EPEVTQTPSHQVTQMGQEVILRCVPISNHLYFYWYRQILGQKVEFLVSFYNNEISEKSEIFDDQFSVERPDGSNFTLKIRSTKLEDSAMYFCASSPGGGGAGEQFFGPGTRLTVL.

This chain uses TRBV19 with TRBJ2-5; TRBD2 agrees at 15 bases. CDR3 length equals 15 residues. The trim removed 7 bases at V and 5 bases at J, leaving 5 bases unmatched. Germline V gene data show CDR1 as LNHDA and CDR2 as SQIVND (reference sequence). The CDR3 DNA follows: TGTGCCAGTACCGGACTAGCGGGGGGGGAGGAGACCCAGTACTTC. Its translation: CASTGLAGGEETQYF.

This clone was counted once. The J gene is TRBJ2-5, the V gene TRBV5-1; 7 bases are shared with TRBD2. Germline trimming cut 0 bases from V and 2 bases from J; bases unmatched to any gene: 7. CDR3 size: 16 residues. Per germline, CDR1 SGHRS and CDR2 YFSETQ. CDR3 sequence: CASSLVTRGKQETQYF. CDR3 DNA: TGCGCCAGCAGCTTGGTTACGCGGGGGAAACAAGAGACCCAGTACTTC.

The gene calls are TRBV7-9 and TRBJ2-7; maybe TRBD1 (6 bases). The CDR3 is 14 residues long. The V gene's germline CDR1 is SEHNR and CDR2 FQNEAQ (reference sequence). Trimming removed 4 bases from V and 2 bases from J, with 12 bases in between. The DNA for the CDR3 is TGTGCCAGCAGCTCCCGGGACAAGCCCTACGAGCAGTACTTC. Amino acids: CASSSRDKPYEQYF.

This sequence joins TRBV19 and TRBJ1-2, with D uncertain. The germline gives CDR1 LNHDA, CDR2 SQIVND (reference sequence). Deletions cut 7 bases from V and 4 bases from J, with 13 bases between. CDR3 length: 13 amino acids. CDR3 in amino acids: CASTLRVGYGYTF. The CDR3 DNA sequence: TGTGCCAGTACCCTACGAGTTGGCTATGGCTACACCTTC.

The chain is built from TRBV7-2 and TRBJ2-5; weak D call: TRBD2 (5 bases). This CDR3 is built from 15 residues. The V end was cut by 2 bases, the J end by 5 bases, with 15 bases between. Germline V gives CDR1 SGHTA, CDR2 FQGNSA. The CDR3 DNA is TGTGCCAGCAGCTTAAGCTGGCTAGCCTACGAGACCCAGTACTTC. Residues: CASSLSWLAYETQYF.

The chain is built from TRBV5-1 and TRBJ1-2; D is possibly TRBD1 (5 bases). Germline V gene lookup returns CDR1 SGHRS and CDR2 YFSETQ. The length of the CDR3 is 14 residues. V was trimmed by 0 bases and J by 3 bases, leaving 9 bases between them. CDR3 sequence reads: CASSLEKGYYGYTF. The DNA for the CDR3 is TGCGCCAGCAGCTTGGAAAAGGGGTACTATGGCTACACCTTC.

The chain employs TRBV5-1 and TRBJ2-7; a possible D gene is TRBD1 (5 bases). The length of the CDR3 is 15 residues. The ends were cut back, 2 bases at V and 2 bases at J, with 14 bases in the middle. The germline CDR1 and CDR2 sequences are SGHRS and YFSETQ. CDR3 bases: TGCGCCAGCAGCTTCCGGACACCTAGAACCTACGAGCAGTACTTC. Its protein is CASSFRTPRTYEQYF.

The chain combines TRBV5-1 with TRBJ2-1, with a tentative D call TRBD1 (6 bases). This CDR3 spans 15 amino acids. The germline V gene has CDR1 SGHRS and CDR2 YFSETQ. V was shortened by 2 bases and J by 7 bases, with 16 bases between the two germline ends. As DNA, the CDR3 is TGCGCCAGCAGCTTCATCAGGGGAAATGTGAATGAGCAGTTCTTC. Translating gives CASSFIRGNVNEQFF.

This clone is large. This sequence joins TRBV7-9 and TRBJ2-7; TRBD1 aligns across 7 bases. The length of the CDR3 is 13 residues. Trimming cost V 4 bases and J 2 bases; bases outside gene matches: 2. The V gene's germline CDR1 is SEHNR and CDR2 FQNEAQ (reference sequence). The CDR3 region has the DNA TGTGCCAGCAGCTCGGGACAGCCCTACGAGCAGTACTTC. Translated: CASSSGQPYEQYF.

This chain links TRBV19 with TRBJ1-6; no clear D gene. Germline V lookup: CDR1 LNHDA, CDR2 SQIVND (reference sequence). CDR3 length equals 16 residues. The V end was cut by 0 bases, the J end by 3 bases, with 9 bases between. The CDR3 reads CASSIDRPGYNSPLHF. In DNA, the CDR3 is TGTGCCAGTAGTATAGATCGCCCCGGCTATAATTCACCCCTCCACTTT.

The chain recombines TRBV4-1 with TRBJ1-5; a possible D gene is TRBD1 (5 bases). Trimming left V 1 base short and J 5 bases short, with 12 bases between. The CDR3 runs to 15 residues. Germline CDR1 is MGHRA and CDR2 is YSYEKL. The CDR3 here is CASSQGDGRDQPQHF. In nucleotides, the CDR3 is TGCGCCAGCAGCCAAGGGGACGGGAGGGATCAGCCCCAGCATTTT.

The J gene is TRBJ1-3, the V gene TRBV10-3; D is unclear. Germline values: CDR1 ENHRY, CDR2 SYGVKD. V was shortened by 6 bases and J by 1 base, with 16 bases between the two germline ends. CDR3 length equals 16 residues. Here the CDR3 reads CAIRTTDSRSGNTIYF. The CDR3 coding sequence is TGTGCCATCAGGACTACAGACTCCCGATCTGGAAACACCATATATTTT.

This clone occurred a few times. The chain carries TRBV7-2 and TRBJ1-3; 8 bases agree with TRBD1. Germline lookup yields CDR1 SGHTA and CDR2 FQGNSA. V shed 5 bases, J shed 8 bases, and the junction held 5 bases outside the gene matches. The CDR3 extends over 13 amino acids. CDR3 loop: CASSLDREHTIYF. The CDR3 coding sequence is TGTGCCAGCAGCCTGGACAGGGAACACACCATATATTTT.